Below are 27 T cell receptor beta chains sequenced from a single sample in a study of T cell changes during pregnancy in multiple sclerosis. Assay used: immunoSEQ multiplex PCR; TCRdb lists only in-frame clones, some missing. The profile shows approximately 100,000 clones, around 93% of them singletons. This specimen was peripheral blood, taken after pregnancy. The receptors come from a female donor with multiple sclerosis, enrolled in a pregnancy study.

The CDR3 DNA is TGTGCCAGCAGCTTGAGATCGCTAGTTGGAAACACCATATATTTT. It encodes CASSLRSLVGNTIYF. The chain carries TRBV5-8 and TRBJ1-3; D unresolved. The CDR3 loop spans 15 amino acids. Between the trimmed V and J ends, which lost 1 base and 3 bases, there was a span of 11 bases. Per germline, CDR1 SGHTS and CDR2 YDEGEE.

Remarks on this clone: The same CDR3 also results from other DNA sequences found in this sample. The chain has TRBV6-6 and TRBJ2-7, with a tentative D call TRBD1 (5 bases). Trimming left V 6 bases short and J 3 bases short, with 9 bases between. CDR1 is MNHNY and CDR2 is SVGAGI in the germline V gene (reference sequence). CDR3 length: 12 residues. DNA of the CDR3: TGTGCCAGCAGCCGAGACAGCTACGAGCAGTACTTC. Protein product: CASSRDSYEQYF.

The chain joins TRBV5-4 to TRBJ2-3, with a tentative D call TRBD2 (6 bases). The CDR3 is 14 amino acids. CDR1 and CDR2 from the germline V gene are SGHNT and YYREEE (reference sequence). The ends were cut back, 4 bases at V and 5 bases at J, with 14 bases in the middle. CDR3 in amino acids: CASSGTAEGDTQYF. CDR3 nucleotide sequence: TGTGCCAGCAGCGGGACCGCGGAGGGAGATACGCAGTATTTT. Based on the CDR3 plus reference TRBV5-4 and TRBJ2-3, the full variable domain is ETGVTQSPTHLIKTRGQQVTLRCSSQSGHNTVSWYQQALGQGPQFIFQYYREEENGRGNFPPRFSGLQFPNYSSELNVNALELDDSALYLCASSGTAEGDTQYFGPGTRLTVL.

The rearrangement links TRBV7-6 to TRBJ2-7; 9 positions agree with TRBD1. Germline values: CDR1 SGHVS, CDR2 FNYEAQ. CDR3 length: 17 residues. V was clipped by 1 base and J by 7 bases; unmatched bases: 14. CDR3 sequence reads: CASSLEGTGLSRGEQYF. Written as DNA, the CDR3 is TGTGCCAGCAGCTTAGAGGGGACAGGGCTAAGCAGGGGAGAGCAGTACTTC.

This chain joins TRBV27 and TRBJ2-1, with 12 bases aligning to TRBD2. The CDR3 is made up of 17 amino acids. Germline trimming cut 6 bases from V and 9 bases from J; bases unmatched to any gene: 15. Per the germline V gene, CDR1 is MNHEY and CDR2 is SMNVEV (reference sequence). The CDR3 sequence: CASSPRPRLAGETEQFF. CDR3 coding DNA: TGTGCCAGCAGCCCTCGCCCACGACTAGCGGGAGAAACTGAGCAGTTCTTC.

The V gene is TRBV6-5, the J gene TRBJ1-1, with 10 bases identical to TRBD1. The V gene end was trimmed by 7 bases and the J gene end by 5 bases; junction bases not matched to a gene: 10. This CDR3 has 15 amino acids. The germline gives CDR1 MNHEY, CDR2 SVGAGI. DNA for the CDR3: TGTGCCAGCAACCAAGACAGGGGGCGCGTAACTGAAGCTTTCTTT. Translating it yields CASNQDRGRVTEAFF.

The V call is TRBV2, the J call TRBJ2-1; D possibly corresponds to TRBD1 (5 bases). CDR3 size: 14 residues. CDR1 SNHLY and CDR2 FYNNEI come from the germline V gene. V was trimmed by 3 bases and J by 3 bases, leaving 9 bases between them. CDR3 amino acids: CASSDQGSYNEQFF. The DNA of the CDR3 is TGTGCCAGCAGTGATCAGGGCAGCTACAATGAGCAGTTCTTC.

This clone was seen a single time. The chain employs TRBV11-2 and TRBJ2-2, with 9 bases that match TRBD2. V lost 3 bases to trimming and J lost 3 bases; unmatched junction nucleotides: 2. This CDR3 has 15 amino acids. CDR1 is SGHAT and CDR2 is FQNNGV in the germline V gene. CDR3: CASSLAGGDTGELFF. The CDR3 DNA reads TGTGCCAGCAGCTTGGCGGGGGGGGACACCGGGGAGCTGTTTTTT.

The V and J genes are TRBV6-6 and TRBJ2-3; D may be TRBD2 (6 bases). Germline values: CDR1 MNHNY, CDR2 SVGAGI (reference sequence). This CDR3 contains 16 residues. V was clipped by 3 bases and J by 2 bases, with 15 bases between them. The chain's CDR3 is CASSYGTPGPTDTQYF. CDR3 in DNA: TGTGCCAGCAGTTATGGGACTCCCGGACCCACAGATACGCAGTATTTT.

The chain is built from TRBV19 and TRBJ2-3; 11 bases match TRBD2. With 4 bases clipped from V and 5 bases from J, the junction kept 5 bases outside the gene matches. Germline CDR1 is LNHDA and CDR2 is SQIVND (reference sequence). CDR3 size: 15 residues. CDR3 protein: CASSRSTSGGDTQYF. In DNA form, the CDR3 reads TGTGCCAGTAGTAGATCAACTAGCGGGGGAGATACGCAGTATTTT.

CDR3 nucleotide sequence: TGCAGCGGCCGTTGGGGGGAGGGTGGCTACACCTTC. Translated, it gives CSGRWGEGGYTF. The J gene is TRBJ1-2, the V gene TRBV29-1; D is possibly TRBD1 (5 bases). The CDR3 covers 12 residues. Germline V gene lookup returns CDR1 SQVTM and CDR2 ANQGSEA. Trimming left V 7 bases short and J 7 bases short, with 16 bases between.

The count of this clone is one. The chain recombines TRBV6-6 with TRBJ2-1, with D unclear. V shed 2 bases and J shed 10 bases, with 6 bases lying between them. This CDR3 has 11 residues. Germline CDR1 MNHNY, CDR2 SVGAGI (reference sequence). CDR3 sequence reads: CASSYTREQFF. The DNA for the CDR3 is TGTGCCAGCAGTTACACCCGGGAGCAGTTCTTC.

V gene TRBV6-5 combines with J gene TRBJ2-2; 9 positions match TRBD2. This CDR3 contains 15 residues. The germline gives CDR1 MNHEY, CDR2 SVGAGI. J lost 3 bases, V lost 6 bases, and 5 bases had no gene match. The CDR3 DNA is TGTGCCAGCAGGCGGACTAGCGTGCACACCGGGGAGCTGTTTTTT. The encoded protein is CASRRTSVHTGELFF.

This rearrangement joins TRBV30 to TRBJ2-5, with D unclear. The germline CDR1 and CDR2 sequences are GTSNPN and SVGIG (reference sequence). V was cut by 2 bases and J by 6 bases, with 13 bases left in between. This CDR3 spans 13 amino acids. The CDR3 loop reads CAWSWQSRKTQYF. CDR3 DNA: TGTGCCTGGAGTTGGCAGTCTAGGAAGACCCAGTACTTC.

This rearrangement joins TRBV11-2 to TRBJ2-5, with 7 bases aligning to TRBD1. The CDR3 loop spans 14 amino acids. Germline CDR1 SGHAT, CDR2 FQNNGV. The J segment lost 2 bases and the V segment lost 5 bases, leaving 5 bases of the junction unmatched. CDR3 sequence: CASSAWTGQETQYF. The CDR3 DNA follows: TGTGCCAGCAGCGCCTGGACAGGACAAGAGACCCAGTACTTC.

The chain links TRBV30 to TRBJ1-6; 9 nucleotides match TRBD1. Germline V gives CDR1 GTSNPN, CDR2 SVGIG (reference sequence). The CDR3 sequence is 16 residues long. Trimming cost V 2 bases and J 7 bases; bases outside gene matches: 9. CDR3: CAWSPLQGAPNSPLHF. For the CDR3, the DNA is TGTGCCTGGAGTCCTCTACAGGGGGCGCCGAATTCACCCCTCCACTTT.

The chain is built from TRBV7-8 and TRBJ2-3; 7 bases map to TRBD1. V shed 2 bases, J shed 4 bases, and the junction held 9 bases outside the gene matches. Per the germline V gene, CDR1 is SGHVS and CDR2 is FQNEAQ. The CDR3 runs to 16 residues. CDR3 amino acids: CASSLNTGARSDTQYF. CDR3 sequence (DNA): TGTGCCAGCAGCTTAAATACAGGGGCAAGGTCAGATACGCAGTATTTT. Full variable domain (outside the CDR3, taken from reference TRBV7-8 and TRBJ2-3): GAGVSQSPRYKVAKRGQDVALRCDPISGHVSLFWYQQALGQGPEFLTYFQNEAQLDKSGLPSDRFFAERPEGSVSTLKIQRTQQEDSAVYLCASSLNTGARSDTQYFGPGTRLTVL.

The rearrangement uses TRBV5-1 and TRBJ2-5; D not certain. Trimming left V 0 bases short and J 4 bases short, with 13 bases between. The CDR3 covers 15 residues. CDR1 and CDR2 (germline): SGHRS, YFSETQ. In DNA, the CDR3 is TGCGCCAGCAGCTTGGATTCCAGCGATCGAGAGACCCAGTACTTC. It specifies CASSLDSSDRETQYF.

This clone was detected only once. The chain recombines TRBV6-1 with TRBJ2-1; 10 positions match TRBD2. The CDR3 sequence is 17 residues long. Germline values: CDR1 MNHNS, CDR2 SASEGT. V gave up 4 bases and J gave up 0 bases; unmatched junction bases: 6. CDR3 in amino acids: CASSGGTSALSYNEQFF. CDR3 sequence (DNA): TGTGCCAGCAGTGGCGGGACTAGCGCCCTCTCCTACAATGAGCAGTTCTTC.

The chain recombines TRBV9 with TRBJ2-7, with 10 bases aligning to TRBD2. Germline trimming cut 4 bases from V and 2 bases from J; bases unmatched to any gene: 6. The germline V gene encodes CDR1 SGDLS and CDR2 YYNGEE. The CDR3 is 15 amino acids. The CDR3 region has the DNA TGTGCCAGCAGCATGGGGACTAGCGTAACCTACGAGCAGTACTTC. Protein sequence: CASSMGTSVTYEQYF.

CDR3 amino acids: CASSLAERGPTDTQYF. The DNA of the CDR3 is TGCGCCAGCAGCTTGGCCGAGCGGGGCCCCACAGATACGCAGTATTTT. The V call is TRBV5-1, the J call TRBJ2-3; 7 positions match TRBD2. Germline V lookup: CDR1 SGHRS, CDR2 YFSETQ. This CDR3 has 16 residues. Trimming cost V 0 bases and J 2 bases; bases outside gene matches: 6.

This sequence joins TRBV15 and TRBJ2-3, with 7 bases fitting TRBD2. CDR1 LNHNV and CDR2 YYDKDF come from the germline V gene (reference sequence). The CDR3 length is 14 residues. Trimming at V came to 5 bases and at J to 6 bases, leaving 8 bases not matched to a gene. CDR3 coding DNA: TGTGCCACCAGCGCTTGGGGGGGTGGCGATACGCAGTATTTT. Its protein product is CATSAWGGGDTQYF.

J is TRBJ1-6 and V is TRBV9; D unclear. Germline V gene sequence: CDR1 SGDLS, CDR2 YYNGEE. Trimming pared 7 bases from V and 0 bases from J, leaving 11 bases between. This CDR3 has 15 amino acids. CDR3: CASGPGSSYNSPLHF. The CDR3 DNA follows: TGTGCCAGCGGCCCCGGGAGCTCCTATAATTCACCCCTCCACTTT. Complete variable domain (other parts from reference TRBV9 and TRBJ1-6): DSGVTQTPKHLITATGQRVTLRCSPRSGDLSVYWYQQSLDQGLQFLIQYYNGEERAKGNILERFSAQQFPDLHSELNLSSLELGDSALYFCASGPGSSYNSPLHFGNGTRLTVT.

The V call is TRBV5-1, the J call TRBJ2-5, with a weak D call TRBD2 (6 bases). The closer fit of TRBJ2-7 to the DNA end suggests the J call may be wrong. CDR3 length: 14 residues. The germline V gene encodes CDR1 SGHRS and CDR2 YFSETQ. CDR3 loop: CASSLLGGTYEQYF. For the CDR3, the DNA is TGCGCCAGCAGCTTGTTAGGAGGGACCTACGAGCAGTACTTC.

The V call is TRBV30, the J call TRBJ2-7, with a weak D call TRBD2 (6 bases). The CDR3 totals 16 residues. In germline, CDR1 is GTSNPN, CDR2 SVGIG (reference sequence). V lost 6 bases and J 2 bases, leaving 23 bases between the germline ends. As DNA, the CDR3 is TGTGCCTGTTATCGGGACTGGTCCGGGAAACCCTACGAGCAGTACTTC. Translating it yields CACYRDWSGKPYEQYF.

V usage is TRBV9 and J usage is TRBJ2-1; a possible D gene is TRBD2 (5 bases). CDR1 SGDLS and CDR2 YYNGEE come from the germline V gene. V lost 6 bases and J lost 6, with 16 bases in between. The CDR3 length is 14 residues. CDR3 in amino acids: CASTTGIGVNEQFF. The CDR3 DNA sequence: TGTGCCAGCACCACGGGTATCGGGGTCAATGAGCAGTTCTTC.

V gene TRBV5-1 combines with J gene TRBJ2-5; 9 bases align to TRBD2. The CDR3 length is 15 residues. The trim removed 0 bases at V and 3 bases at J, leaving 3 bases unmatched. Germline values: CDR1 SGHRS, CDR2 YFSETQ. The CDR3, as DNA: TGCGCCAGCAGCTTGGCAGGGACTAGCAAAGAGACCCAGTACTTC. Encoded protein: CASSLAGTSKETQYF.